Described below is a single T cell receptor beta chain sequence and its context. The data were produced by immunoSEQ multiplex PCR, yet TCRdb's version contains in-frame clones alone and is incomplete. The table records around 310,000 clones, nearly 90% of them present only once. This sample is part of a study of blood T cell repertoires in COVID-19. As for the study in general: Sample material is recorded as cDNA or gDNA derived from T cells, B-cell-depleted T cells, or PBMCs.

V lost 3 bases to trimming and J lost 1 base; unmatched junction nucleotides: 8. The CDR3 extends over 18 amino acids. CDR1 is KGHSH, CDR2 LQKENI, per germline. A Seattle source enrolled patients during active infection and followed them longitudinally. This sequence joins TRBV18 and TRBJ2-1; 11 bases are a match to TRBD1. This TCR came from a woman between 40 and 50 years old with COVID-19, enrolled during active disease. Sequences were obtained from peripheral blood. The CDR3 here is CASSPVWTGGKSYNEQFF. CDR3 nucleotide sequence: TGTGCCAGCTCACCGGTATGGACAGGGGGCAAGTCCTACAATGAGCAGTTCTTC.